One sample yielded the 30 T cell receptor beta chains listed below, sequenced in a study of Ad26.COV2.S vaccination and SARS-CoV-2 variants. Profiling relied on immunoSEQ multiplex PCR, and the TCRdb table lists in-frame clones only, not all of them. The sample contains 350,000 to 450,000 clones, 92% of which appear only once. This material consisted of peripheral blood, taken after recovery from COVID-19. All receptors derive from a human donor who had recovered from COVID-19.

This sequence joins TRBV2 and TRBJ1-6; 7 bases are a match to TRBD1. V was pared by 6 bases and J by 10 bases, with 6 bases of the junction left unmatched. Per germline, CDR1 SNHLY and CDR2 FYNNEI. The CDR3 extends over 13 amino acids. The CDR3 bases are TGTGCCAGCAGCGAGGGGGCCAGCTCACCCCTCCACTTT. Translating it yields CASSEGASSPLHF.

The rearrangement uses TRBV13 and TRBJ1-3; D unresolved. This CDR3 is 14 amino acids long. Germline V gives CDR1 PRHDT, CDR2 FYEKMQ (reference sequence). V lost 5 bases and J 4 bases, leaving 12 bases between the germline ends. CDR3 in amino acids: CASSLNLRGNTIYF. CDR3 in DNA: TGTGCCAGCAGCCTCAACTTAAGGGGAAACACCATATATTTT.

The chain couples TRBV5-1 to TRBJ2-5; the match to TRBD1 covers 9 bases. CDR3 size: 19 residues. Germline lookup yields CDR1 SGHRS and CDR2 YFSETQ. Losses at the gene ends were 2 bases for V and 5 bases for J; bases not matched to a gene: 19. This chain's CDR3 is CASSFRPGTGNYPPETQYF. The CDR3, as DNA: TGCGCCAGCAGCTTCCGTCCCGGGACAGGGAACTACCCGCCCGAGACCCAGTACTTC.

The count of this clone is one. The chain uses TRBV6-1 and TRBJ2-3; tentatively, D is TRBD2 (7 bases). The germline CDR1 and CDR2 sequences are MNHNS and SASEGT. The CDR3 sequence is 14 residues long. V was pared by 3 bases and J by 7 bases, with 14 bases between. This CDR3 reads CASSEVGGANTQYF. CDR3 nucleotides: TGTGCCAGCAGTGAGGTGGGGGGGGCGAATACGCAGTATTTT.

The chain uses TRBV9 and TRBJ2-3; D assignment may be TRBD1 or TRBD2 (7 bases each). The V and J ends lost 4 bases and 2 bases respectively, with 14 bases between them. The V gene's germline CDR1 is SGDLS and CDR2 YYNGEE. There are 15 residues in the CDR3. The CDR3 spells CASSPRGGHTDTQYF. As DNA, the CDR3 is TGTGCCAGCAGCCCCAGGGGGGGGCACACAGATACGCAGTATTTT.

This chain uses TRBV6-5 with TRBJ1-6; maybe TRBD1 (5 bases). V lost 3 bases and J lost 7, with 10 bases in between. Germline CDR1 and CDR2: MNHEY and SVGAGI. The CDR3 has 14 residues. The CDR3 nucleotides are TGTGCCAGCAGTTATCAGGGTAGGAATTCACCCCTCCACTTT. Encoded protein: CASSYQGRNSPLHF.

This clone was observed a single time. The chain couples TRBV2 to TRBJ1-1, with TRBD1 as a possible D gene (5 bases). CDR3 length equals 16 residues. Germline V lookup: CDR1 SNHLY, CDR2 FYNNEI. The V gene lost 6 bases and the J gene lost 5 bases, with 22 bases spanning the gap. CDR3 loop: CASRTGTAYSKTEAFF. In DNA form, the CDR3 reads TGTGCCAGCAGGACCGGGACGGCATATAGCAAGACTGAAGCTTTCTTT.

This clone has just one count. This chain joins TRBV18 and TRBJ2-1; 7 bases agree with TRBD2. CDR1 KGHSH and CDR2 LQKENI come from the germline V gene. The CDR3 consists of 13 residues. J was trimmed by 7 bases and V by 3 bases; bases with no gene match: 3. The CDR3 loop is CASSPGRGNEQFF. As DNA, the CDR3 is TGTGCCAGCTCACCGGGGCGGGGGAATGAGCAGTTCTTC. Drawing the rest from reference TRBV18 and TRBJ2-1, the complete variable domain is NAGVMQNPRHLVRRRGQEARLRCSPMKGHSHVYWYRQLPEEGLKFMVYLQKENIIDESGMPKERFSAEFPKEGPSILRIQQVVRGDSAAYFCASSPGRGNEQFFGPGTRLTVL.

The genes are TRBV9 and TRBJ1-1; no definite D call. The germline CDR1 and CDR2 sequences are SGDLS and YYNGEE. The ends were cut back, 3 bases at V and 4 bases at J, with 7 bases in the middle. The CDR3 runs 12 residues. In nucleotides, the CDR3 is TGTGCCAGCAGCGAAGGAAGCACTGAAGCTTTCTTT. Its translation is CASSEGSTEAFF.

The chain has TRBV18 and TRBJ1-3; D possibly corresponds to TRBD1 (6 bases). V lost 3 bases and J lost 0, with 18 bases in between. From germline, CDR1 is KGHSH and CDR2 LQKENI. The CDR3 spans 18 residues. The CDR3 region is CASSPLGTGFHSGNTIYF. Here the CDR3 DNA reads TGTGCCAGCTCACCCCTGGGCACAGGGTTTCACTCTGGAAACACCATATATTTT.

The chain couples TRBV2 to TRBJ2-1; 9 bases are a match to TRBD2. Germline-derived CDR1 and CDR2 are SNHLY and FYNNEI. This CDR3 region has 15 residues. Unmatched junction bases numbered 11, after V lost 8 bases and J lost 6 bases. CDR3 DNA sequence: TGTGCCAGCCTACTCCGGCGGGGGGGCCTCAATGAGCAGTTCTTC. As protein: CASLLRRGGLNEQFF.

This clone has just one count. This chain connects TRBV27 to TRBJ1-5; the D gene is possibly TRBD1 (5 bases). From germline, CDR1 is MNHEY and CDR2 SMNVEV (reference sequence). This CDR3 is 15 amino acids long. Trimming cost V 3 bases and J 3 bases, with 12 bases left between them. The CDR3 DNA sequence: TGTGCCAGCAGTTTTACAGGCCAATACAATCAGCCCCAGCATTTT. Encoded protein: CASSFTGQYNQPQHF.

This chain uses TRBV3-1 (or the pseudogene TRBV3-2) with TRBJ2-1; D is unresolved. The CDR3 length is 12 residues. CDR1 is LGHDT and CDR2 is YNNKEL in the germline V gene (reference sequence). Trimming removed 1 base from V and 6 bases from J, with 4 bases in between. CDR3 in DNA: TGTGCCAGCAGCCAAGGGAGCAATGAGCAGTTCTTC. Its translation is CASSQGSNEQFF.

V and J are TRBV12-3 or TRBV12-4 and TRBJ1-2; no clear D gene. There are 12 residues in the CDR3. V gave up 2 bases and J gave up 6 bases, with 7 bases separating them. CDR3 residues: CASSLRKDGYTF. CDR3 in DNA: TGTGCCAGCAGTTTACGAAAGGATGGCTACACCTTC.

The rearrangement uses TRBV7-2 and TRBJ2-5; TRBD2 matches at 15 bases. The J segment lost 7 bases and the V segment lost 7 bases, leaving 16 bases of the junction unmatched. Germline values: CDR1 SGHTA, CDR2 FQGNSA. The CDR3 is made up of 18 amino acids. The CDR3 reads CASTTPGLAGGREGTQYF. The DNA for the CDR3 is TGTGCCAGCACCACCCCGGGACTAGCGGGGGGCCGGGAAGGGACCCAGTACTTC.

The gene calls are TRBV5-1 and TRBJ1-1; D is perhaps TRBD1 (6 bases). Germline CDR1 is SGHRS and CDR2 is YFSETQ. The V end lost 7 bases, the J end lost 4 bases, and 17 bases lay between the germline ends. The CDR3 length is 14 residues. CDR3 DNA: TGCGCCAGCCGGGCCCGACAGGCGGCCACTGAAGCTTTCTTT. This sequence encodes CASRARQAATEAFF.

V usage is TRBV4-3 and J usage is TRBJ1-2; D remains unclear. The CDR3 spans 13 residues. The V and J ends lost 4 bases and 5 bases respectively, with 11 bases between them. Germline V gene sequence: CDR1 LGHNA, CDR2 YSLEER. The CDR3, as DNA: TGCGCCAGCAGCCCCTCGCTGGGTTATGGCTACACCTTC. This sequence encodes CASSPSLGYGYTF.

The chain uses TRBV6-5 and TRBJ1-2; D might be TRBD1 (5 bases). Trimming took off 6 bases at V and 13 bases at J, with 21 bases between the two ends. Germline CDR1 MNHEY, CDR2 SVGAGI. The CDR3 contains 13 residues. CDR3 sequence reads: CASRSSEGRAFTF. CDR3 nucleotides: TGTGCCAGCAGATCCTCGGAGGGGAGGGCTTTCACCTTC.

V and J are TRBV2 and TRBJ1-1; D may be TRBD1 (6 bases). CDR3 length: 13 residues. Per germline, CDR1 SNHLY and CDR2 FYNNEI. V shed 8 bases and J shed 4 bases, with 14 bases lying between them. CDR3 amino acids: CASLQGFGTEAFF. The CDR3 DNA sequence: TGTGCCAGCCTACAGGGATTTGGCACTGAAGCTTTCTTT.

The J gene is TRBJ2-3, the V gene TRBV27; 9 nucleotides match TRBD2. Germline V gene lookup returns CDR1 MNHEY and CDR2 SMNVEV (reference sequence). Unmatched junction bases numbered 0, after V lost 4 bases and J lost 4 bases. The CDR3 is made up of 13 amino acids. This CDR3 is CASSWTSADTQYF. Here the CDR3 DNA reads TGTGCCAGCAGTTGGACTAGCGCAGATACGCAGTATTTT.

This chain uses TRBV6-5 with TRBJ2-7; no clear D gene. Germline V gives CDR1 MNHEY, CDR2 SVGAGI. This CDR3 contains 14 residues. Trimming shortened V by 6 bases and J by 1 base, and 13 bases separated the two germline ends. CDR3 sequence reads: CASSRSDASYEQYF. The CDR3 DNA is TGTGCCAGCAGCAGATCGGACGCGTCCTACGAGCAGTACTTC.

The rearrangement links TRBV11-2 to TRBJ2-7; TRBD2 matches 7 bases. J lost 5 bases, V lost 1 base, and 5 bases had no gene match. Germline V gene sequence: CDR1 SGHAT, CDR2 FQNNGV. The CDR3 runs 14 residues. CDR3 sequence reads: CASSLVLGGNEQYF. The DNA of the CDR3 is TGTGCCAGCAGCTTAGTATTGGGGGGGAACGAGCAGTACTTC.

The chain combines TRBV19 with TRBJ1-1; D is uncertain. CDR1 and CDR2 (germline): LNHDA, SQIVND (reference sequence). V lost 5 bases and J 1 base, leaving 14 bases between the germline ends. The CDR3 is 15 amino acids. Here the CDR3 DNA reads TGTGCCAGTAGTCCTCCGGGATGGGAGAACACTGAAGCTTTCTTT. Encoded protein: CASSPPGWENTEAFF.

The chain uses TRBV10-2 and TRBJ2-7; 9 nucleotides align to TRBD2. Germline CDR1 and CDR2: WSHSY and SAAADI. CDR3 length equals 16 residues. Losses at the gene ends were 2 bases for V and 2 bases for J; bases not matched to a gene: 7. Here the CDR3 DNA reads TGCGCCAGCAGTGAGGGTCTAGCGGGGAACCCCTACGAGCAGTACTTC. Its protein is CASSEGLAGNPYEQYF.

The V and J genes are TRBV5-4 and TRBJ1-2, with D possibly TRBD1 on 5 matching bases. CDR1 and CDR2 from the germline V gene are SGHNT and YYREEE (reference sequence). The CDR3 has 16 amino acids. V dropped 0 bases and J dropped 6 bases, with 18 bases sitting between them. CDR3 in DNA: TGTGCCAGCAGCTTGGGGGGGATAAGAGGTGAACATGGCTACACCTTC. Its translation: CASSLGGIRGEHGYTF.

The genes are TRBV6-4 and TRBJ1-2; a weak D match, TRBD1 (5 bases). The CDR3 consists of 15 residues. Trimming took 4 bases from V and 8 from J, leaving 20 bases between them. Germline loops: CDR1 MRHNA, CDR2 SNTAGT. CDR3 region: CASSVLVRGRHGYTF. The CDR3 DNA reads TGTGCCAGCAGTGTCCTGGTCCGGGGGAGGCACGGCTACACCTTC.

V usage is TRBV29-1 and J usage is TRBJ1-1; TRBD1 is a possible D gene (5 bases). There are 14 residues in the CDR3. Germline values: CDR1 SQVTM, CDR2 ANQGSEA. V was pared by 4 bases and J by 5 bases, with 17 bases between. DNA of the CDR3: TGCAGCGTTGGGCTACAGGCTCCATGGACTGAAGCTTTCTTT. Its protein product is CSVGLQAPWTEAFF.

The chain combines TRBV5-8 with TRBJ2-5; 7 bases match TRBD2. Germline V gene data show CDR1 as SGHTS and CDR2 as YDEGEE. This CDR3 comprises 14 residues. Germline trimming cut 2 bases from V and 4 bases from J; bases unmatched to any gene: 5. The CDR3 loop is CASSLMGRGETQYF. In DNA form, the CDR3 reads TGTGCCAGCAGCTTAATGGGGAGGGGAGAGACCCAGTACTTC.

The rearrangement uses TRBV5-1 and TRBJ2-1; 7 nucleotides line up with TRBD1. Germline CDR1 is SGHRS and CDR2 is YFSETQ. The CDR3 has 14 residues. J gave up 5 bases and V 5 bases, and 7 bases lay outside the gene matches. The CDR3 spells CASSRGQEHNEQFF. Written as DNA, the CDR3 is TGCGCCAGCAGTCGAGGACAGGAGCACAATGAGCAGTTCTTC.

The chain is built from TRBV3-1 (or the pseudogene TRBV3-2) and TRBJ2-2; 7 bases match TRBD2. The CDR3 length is 14 residues. Looked up from germline, CDR1 is LGHDT and CDR2 is YNNKEL (reference sequence). With 4 bases clipped from V and 7 bases from J, the junction kept 6 bases outside the gene matches. CDR3: CASSLSPGGGELFF. CDR3 bases: TGTGCCAGCAGCCTTTCACCGGGGGGCGGGGAGCTGTTTTTT.